Detailed here is one TCR beta chain. The method was immunoSEQ multiplex PCR; TCRdb's version includes in-frame clones alone and lacks a portion of them. The table includes about 160,000 clones, roughly 81% detected once. The data belong to a study of blood T cell repertoires in COVID-19. The wider study: In each case, the material was cDNA or gDNA derived from T cells, B-cell-depleted T cells, or PBMCs.

Losses at the gene ends were 1 base for V and 3 bases for J; bases not matched to a gene: 4. The CDR3 is made up of 16 amino acids. CDR1 is SGHTA, CDR2 FQGTGA, per germline. The source is a woman in her fifties or sixties with COVID-19, enrolled during active disease. The chain uses TRBV7-3 and TRBJ2-2, with 8 bases identical to TRBD2. Sequenced sample: peripheral blood. The CDR3 here is CASSLIAGPDTGELFF. DNA of the CDR3: TGTGCCAGCAGCTTAATAGCGGGACCCGACACCGGGGAGCTGTTTTTT.